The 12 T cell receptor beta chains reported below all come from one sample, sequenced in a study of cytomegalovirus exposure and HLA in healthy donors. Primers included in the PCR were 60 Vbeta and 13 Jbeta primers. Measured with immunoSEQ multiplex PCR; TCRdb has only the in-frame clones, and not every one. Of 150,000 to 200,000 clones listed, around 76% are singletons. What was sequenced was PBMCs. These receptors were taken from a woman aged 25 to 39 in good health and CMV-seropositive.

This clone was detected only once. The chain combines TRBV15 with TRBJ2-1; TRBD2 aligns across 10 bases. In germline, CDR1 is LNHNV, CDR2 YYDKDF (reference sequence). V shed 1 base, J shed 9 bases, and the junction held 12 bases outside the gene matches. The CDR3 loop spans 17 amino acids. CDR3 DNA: TGTGCCACCAGCAGAGTCTTCGGGAGCGGGAGGGCCGGTGAGCAGTTCTTC. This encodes CATSRVFGSGRAGEQFF.

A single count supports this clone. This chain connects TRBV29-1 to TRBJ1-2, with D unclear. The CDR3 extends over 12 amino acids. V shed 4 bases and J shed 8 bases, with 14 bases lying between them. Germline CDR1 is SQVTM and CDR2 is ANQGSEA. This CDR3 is CSVGGGSGGYTF. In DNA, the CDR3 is TGCAGCGTTGGAGGAGGGTCTGGCGGCTACACCTTC.

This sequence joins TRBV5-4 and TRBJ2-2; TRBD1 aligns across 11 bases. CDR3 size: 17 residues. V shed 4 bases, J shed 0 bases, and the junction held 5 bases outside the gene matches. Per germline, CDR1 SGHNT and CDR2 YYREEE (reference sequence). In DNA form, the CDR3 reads TGTGCCAGCAGCCCGGGACAGGGGGGATCGAACACCGGGGAGCTGTTTTTT. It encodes CASSPGQGGSNTGELFF.

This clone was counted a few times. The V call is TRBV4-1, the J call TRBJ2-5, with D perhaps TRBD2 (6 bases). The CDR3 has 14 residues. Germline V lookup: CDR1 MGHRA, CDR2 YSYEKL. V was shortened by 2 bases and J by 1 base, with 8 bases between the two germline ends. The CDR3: CASSQPGLQETQYF. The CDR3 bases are TGCGCCAGCAGCCAACCGGGACTCCAAGAGACCCAGTACTTC.

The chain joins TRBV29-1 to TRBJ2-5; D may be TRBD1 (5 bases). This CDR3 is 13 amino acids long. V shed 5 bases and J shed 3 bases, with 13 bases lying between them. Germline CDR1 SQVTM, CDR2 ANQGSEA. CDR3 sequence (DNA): TGCAGCGTTCTTCCTCAGGGAAAAGAGACCCAGTACTTC. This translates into CSVLPQGKETQYF.

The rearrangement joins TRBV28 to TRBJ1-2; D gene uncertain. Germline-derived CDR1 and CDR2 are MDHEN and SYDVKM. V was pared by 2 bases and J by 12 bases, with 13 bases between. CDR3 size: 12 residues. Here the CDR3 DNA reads TGTGCCAGCAGTTTAGGGCAATTATTTCACACCTTC. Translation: CASSLGQLFHTF.

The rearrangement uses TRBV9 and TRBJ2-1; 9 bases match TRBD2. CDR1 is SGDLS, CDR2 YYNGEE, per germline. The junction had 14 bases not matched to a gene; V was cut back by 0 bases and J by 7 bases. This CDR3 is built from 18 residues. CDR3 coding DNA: TGTGCCAGCAGCGTAGACTCCGGGACTAGCCCACATGGGAATGAGCAGTTCTTC. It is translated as CASSVDSGTSPHGNEQFF. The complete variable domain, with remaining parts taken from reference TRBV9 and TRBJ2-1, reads DSGVTQTPKHLITATGQRVTLRCSPRSGDLSVYWYQQSLDQGLQFLIQYYNGEERAKGNILERFSAQQFPDLHSELNLSSLELGDSALYFCASSVDSGTSPHGNEQFFGPGTRLTVL.

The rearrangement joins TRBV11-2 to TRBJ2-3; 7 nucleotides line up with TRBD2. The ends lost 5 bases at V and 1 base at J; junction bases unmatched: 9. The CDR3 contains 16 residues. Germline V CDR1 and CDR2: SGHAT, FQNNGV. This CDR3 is CASSKREGWGTDTQYF. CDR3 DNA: TGTGCCAGCAGCAAGAGGGAGGGATGGGGCACAGATACGCAGTATTTT.

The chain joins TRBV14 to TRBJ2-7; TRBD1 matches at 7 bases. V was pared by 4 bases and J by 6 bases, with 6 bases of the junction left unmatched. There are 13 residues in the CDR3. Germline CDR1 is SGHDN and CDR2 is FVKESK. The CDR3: CASSPDRVVEQYF. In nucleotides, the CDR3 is TGTGCCAGCAGCCCTGACAGGGTAGTCGAGCAGTACTTC.

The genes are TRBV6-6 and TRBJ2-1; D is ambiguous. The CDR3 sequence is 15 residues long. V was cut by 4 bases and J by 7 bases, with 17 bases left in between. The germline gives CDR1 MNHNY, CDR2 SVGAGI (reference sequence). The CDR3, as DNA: TGTGCCAGCAGTTCTCATTCTGACTTGACTAATGAGCAGTTCTTC. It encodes CASSSHSDLTNEQFF.

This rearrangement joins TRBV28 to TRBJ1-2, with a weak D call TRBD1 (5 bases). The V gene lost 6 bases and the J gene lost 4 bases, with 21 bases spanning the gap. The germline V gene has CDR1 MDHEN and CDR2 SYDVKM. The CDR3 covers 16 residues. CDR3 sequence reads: CASSQLGGKGLYGYTF. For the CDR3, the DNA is TGTGCCAGCAGCCAATTGGGGGGAAAAGGGCTCTATGGCTACACCTTC.

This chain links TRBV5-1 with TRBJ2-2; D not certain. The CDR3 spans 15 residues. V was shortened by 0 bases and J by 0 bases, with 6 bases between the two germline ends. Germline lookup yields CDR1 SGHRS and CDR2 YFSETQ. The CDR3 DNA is TGCGCCAGCAGCTTGGCAGCGACGAACACCGGGGAGCTGTTTTTT. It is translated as CASSLAATNTGELFF.